This TCR beta chain emerged from a study of cytomegalovirus exposure and HLA in healthy donors. Study observations and caveats: Many donors carried some public TCRs, although rarity characterized most TCR sequences. Altogether, 160 or so TCR beta chains were recorded as cytomegalovirus-associated.

Only in-frame clones appear in the TCRdb table, and some are missing; sequencing was by immunoSEQ multiplex PCR. The data show around 150,000 clones, with about nine tenths seen just once and around 0.7% held by the top ten. Germline V lookup: CDR1 SGHDT, CDR2 YYEEEE. There are 14 residues in the CDR3. Trimming took 4 bases from V and 3 from J; bases not matched to a gene: 7. On this clone: What it binds is unknown.

The origin of this receptor is a man aged 18 to 35 in good health and CMV-seronegative. The sequenced sample consisted of PBMCs. The V and J genes are TRBV5-6 and TRBJ2-7; 7 bases agree with TRBD1. The CDR3 DNA reads as TGTGCCAGCAGCCGCACCGGGACAGTCTACGAGCAGTACGTC. This codes for CASSRTGTVYEQYV.